Listed below are T cell receptor beta chains from one sample, sequenced in a study of cytomegalovirus exposure and HLA in healthy donors. Sequencing used immunoSEQ multiplex PCR; TCRdb keeps in-frame clones, though not all of them. The data hold about 220,000 clones, with under 95% observed a single time. The material sequenced was PBMCs. The receptors shown here come from a woman between 18 and 30 years old in good health and CMV-seronegative. The CDR3 runs from the conserved cysteine through the conserved F or W. Fields, in order: D gene, J gene, V gene, clone size, CDR3 DNA, CDR3 protein. A D gene is named only where the DNA matches it firmly. Not every row has a clone size; where given, it reads once, few, many or a size class.

.	TRBJ2-2	TRBV27	.	TGTGCCAGCAGTTTAGCGGCCGTCGGCGGGGAGCTGTTTTTT	CASSLAAVGGELFF
TRBD2	TRBJ2-1	TRBV15	.	TGTGCCACCAGCAGAGAAGAGGGGACTAGCGGGAGGGATGAGCAGTTCTTC	CATSREEGTSGRDEQFF
.	TRBJ2-7	TRBV11-2	few	TGTGCCAGCACCACCACCAGCTCCTACGAGCAGTACTTC	CASTTTSSYEQYF
.	TRBJ1-5	TRBV9	.	TGTGCCAGCAGCGTAGGGGACACAGGAAATAGCAATCAGCCCCAGCATTTT	CASSVGDTGNSNQPQHF
.	TRBJ2-7	TRBV7-9	.	TGTGCCAGCAGGCCTACTAGAAAACTATACGAGCAGTACTTC	CASRPTRKLYEQYF
TRBD1	TRBJ1-5	TRBV28	.	TGTGCCAGTTTACAGGGGGCAGGGGATCAGCCCCAGCATTTT	CASLQGAGDQPQHF
TRBD1	TRBJ1-2	TRBV27	once	TGTGCCAGCAGTTTAAGAGGGGGCGCGGAGGACCTTTATGGCTACACCTTC	CASSLRGGAEDLYGYTF
.	TRBJ2-7	TRBV5-5	.	TGTGCCAGCAGCTTGGACGGGGGGCCCCTTTACGAGCAGTACTTC	CASSLDGGPLYEQYF
.	TRBJ1-3	TRBV6-1	.	TGTGCCAGCAGGGAACAGGGAGGAGCTGGAAACACCATATATTTT	CASREQGGAGNTIYF
TRBD2	TRBJ2-3	TRBV5-8	.	TGTGCCAGCAGCTTGGGCCTAGCGGGGACAGATACGCAGTATTTT	CASSLGLAGTDTQYF
.	TRBJ2-7	TRBV11-2	.	TGTGCCAGCAGCGGACAGTTTCGGACCTACTACTACGAGCAGTACTTC	CASSGQFRTYYYEQYF
TRBD1	TRBJ1-4	TRBV6-6	.	TGTGCCAGCAGTTCCCCGACAGGGACCTTTGAAAAACTGTTTTTT	CASSSPTGTFEKLFF
.	TRBJ1-2	TRBV29-1	few	TGCAGCGTTGAGGAGGGAGGCTATGGCTACACCTTC	CSVEEGGYGYTF
.	TRBJ1-2	TRBV5-1	.	TGCGCCAGCAGCTTGTTGTGGGGCTACGGCTACATCTTC	CASSLLWGYGYIF
.	TRBJ1-2	TRBV5-1	.	TGCGCCAGCTACCAACATCGGGTCGATGGCTACACCTTC	CASYQHRVDGYTF
.	TRBJ2-7	TRBV2	.	TGTGCCAGCAGCGGACAGAAGTCCTACGAGCAGTACTTC	CASSGQKSYEQYF
TRBD2	TRBJ2-7	TRBV28	.	TGTGCCAGCAACGGGGCGGGAGTCTCCTACGAGCAGTACTTC	CASNGAGVSYEQYF
TRBD2	TRBJ2-3	TRBV6-5	.	TGTGCCAGCAGGACTAGCGCCAGCACAGATACGCAGTATTTT	CASRTSASTDTQYF
.	TRBJ2-3	TRBV27	.	TGTGCCAGCAGTTTTATCCCCGCGACAGATACGCAGTATTTT	CASSFIPATDTQYF
TRBD2	TRBJ2-7	TRBV6-6	.	TGTGCCAGCAGTGCATTAGCGGGAGGCCTTGTTGAGCAGTACTTC	CASSALAGGLVEQYF
.	TRBJ1-6	TRBV7-9	.	TGTGCCAGCAGCTTAACGCAGGGAGGCAATTCACCCCTCCACTTT	CASSLTQGGNSPLHF
.	TRBJ2-7	TRBV2	.	TGTGCCACCAAAGTCGACACCACCTACGAGCAGTACTTC	CATKVDTTYEQYF
TRBD2	TRBJ2-7	TRBV7-9	.	TGTGCCAGCAGCGCCGTAGTGACTAGCGGATTCTACGAGCAGTACTTC	CASSAVVTSGFYEQYF
TRBD1	TRBJ1-2	TRBV9	.	TGTGCCAGCAGTCTTCAGGGGGCGCAGTATGGCTACACCTTC	CASSLQGAQYGYTF
.	TRBJ2-2	TRBV4-1	.	TGCGCCAGCAGCCAAGTCGGAGGGTTCGCCGGGGAGCTGTTTTTT	CASSQVGGFAGELFF
.	TRBJ2-1	TRBV27	.	TGTGCCAGCAGTTCGCCCCGGGGGGCTAGCGGTTCCTACAATGAGCAGTTCTTC	CASSSPRGASGSYNEQFF
TRBD2	TRBJ2-1	TRBV4-1	.	TGCGCCAGCAGCCATGATGATGGACTAGCGGGAGGCGAGCAGTTCTTC	CASSHDDGLAGGEQFF
TRBD2	TRBJ2-1	TRBV30	.	TGTGCCTGGGGGCGGGAGTACAATGAGCAGTTCTTC	CAWGREYNEQFF
.	TRBJ2-7	TRBV2	.	TGTGCCCCCAGGGGCAATTTGGGTGAGCAGTACTTC	CAPRGNLGEQYF
TRBD2	TRBJ2-2	TRBV27	.	TGTGCCAGCAGTCCGGGACTAGCGGGAGTATTGTCCGACACCGGGGAGCTGTTTTTT	CASSPGLAGVLSDTGELFF
.	TRBJ1-1	TRBV5-1	.	TGCGCCAGCAGCTTGCCCGTGAACACTGAAGCTTTCTTT	CASSLPVNTEAFF
TRBD1	TRBJ2-7	TRBV25-1	.	TGTGCCAGCAGACCGACAGGGTCTGTTTCCTACGAGCAGTACTTC	CASRPTGSVSYEQYF
TRBD1	TRBJ2-6	TRBV11-2	.	TGTGCCAGCAGCTTATCCGGGACAGGACGCTTGCCGAAGGTCCTGACTTTC	CASSLSGTGRLPKVLTF
TRBD2	TRBJ2-5	TRBV19	.	TGTGCCAGTAGTCTGACTAGCGGGAGAGGGAAGACCCAGTACTTC	CASSLTSGRGKTQYF
TRBD2	TRBJ2-4	TRBV7-9	.	TGTGCCAGCAGCTCTTCCCCCCCCGGACTAGCGGGAGGGCAGGGTGGAGACTTC	CASSSSPPGLAGGQGGDF
TRBD1	TRBJ1-2	TRBV5-4	.	TGTGCCAGCAGCTTGGGACAGGACAGGGGGCTTGCGTACTATGGCTACACCTTC	CASSLGQDRGLAYYGYTF
TRBD2	TRBJ2-7	TRBV7-9	.	TGTGCCAGCAGCTTAACTAGCGGGAGTTACGAGCAGTACTTC	CASSLTSGSYEQYF
.	TRBJ1-2	TRBV29-1	.	TGCAGCGTCTCGGGGGGGCGTTTCTATGGCTACACCTTC	CSVSGGRFYGYTF
TRBD1	TRBJ2-3	TRBV5-1	.	TGCGCCAGCAGCTTTTCCGGGACAGGGGCTACAGATACGCAGTATTTT	CASSFSGTGATDTQYF
TRBD1	TRBJ2-3	TRBV27	.	TGTGCCAGCCACACAGGGGAGCGCGTAGATACGCAGTATTTT	CASHTGERVDTQYF
TRBD1	TRBJ2-7	TRBV11-1	.	TGTGCCAGCAGCTTAGTAGGGACAGGGACCTACGAGCAGTACTTC	CASSLVGTGTYEQYF
.	TRBJ1-3	TRBV4-1	.	TGCGCCAGCAGTTCCAGGGAAAGAGGTGGAAACACCATATATTTT	CASSSRERGGNTIYF